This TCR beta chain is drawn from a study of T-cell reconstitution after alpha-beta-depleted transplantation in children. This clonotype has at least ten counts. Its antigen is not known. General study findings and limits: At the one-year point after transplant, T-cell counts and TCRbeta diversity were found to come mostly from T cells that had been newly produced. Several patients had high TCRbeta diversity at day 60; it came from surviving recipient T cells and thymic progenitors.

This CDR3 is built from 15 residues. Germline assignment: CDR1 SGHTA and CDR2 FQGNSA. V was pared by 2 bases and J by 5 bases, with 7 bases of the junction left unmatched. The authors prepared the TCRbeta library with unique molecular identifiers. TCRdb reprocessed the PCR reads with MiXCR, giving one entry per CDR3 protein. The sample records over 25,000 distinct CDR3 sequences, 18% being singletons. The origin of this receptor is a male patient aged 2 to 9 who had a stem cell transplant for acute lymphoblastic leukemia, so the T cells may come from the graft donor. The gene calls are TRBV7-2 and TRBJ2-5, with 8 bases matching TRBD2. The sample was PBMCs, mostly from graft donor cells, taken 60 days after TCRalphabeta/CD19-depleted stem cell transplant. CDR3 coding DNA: TGTGCCAGCAGCTTACCGGCGGGGGGTCGGGAGACCCAGTACTTC. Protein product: CASSLPAGGRETQYF.